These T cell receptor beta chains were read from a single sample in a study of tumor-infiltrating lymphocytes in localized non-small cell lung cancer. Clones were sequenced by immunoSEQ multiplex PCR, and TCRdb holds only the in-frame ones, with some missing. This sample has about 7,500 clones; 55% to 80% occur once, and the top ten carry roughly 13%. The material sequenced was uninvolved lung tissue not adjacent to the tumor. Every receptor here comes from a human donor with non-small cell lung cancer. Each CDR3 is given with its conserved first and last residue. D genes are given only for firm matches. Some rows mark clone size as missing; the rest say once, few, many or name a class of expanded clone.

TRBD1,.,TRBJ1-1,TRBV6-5,CASSLQGVTEAFF,TGTGCCAGCAGTCTACAGGGGGTCACTGAAGCTTTCTTT
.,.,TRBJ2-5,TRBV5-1,CASSLGRTRETQYF,TGCGCCAGCAGCTTGGGACGGACGCGAGAGACCCAGTACTTC
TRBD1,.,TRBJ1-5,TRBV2,CASSEAYDRGSQPQHF,TGTGCCAGCAGTGAAGCTTATGACAGGGGAAGTCAGCCCCAGCATTTT
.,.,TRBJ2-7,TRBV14,CASSQGDGREQYF,TGTGCCAGCAGCCAAGGGGACGGCCGCGAGCAGTACTTC
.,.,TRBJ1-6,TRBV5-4,CASRHGTNSPLHF,TGTGCCAGCAGACATGGGACCAATTCACCCCTCCACTTT
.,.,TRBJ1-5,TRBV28,CASSLSQSNQPQHF,TGTGCCAGCAGTTTGTCGCAGAGCAATCAGCCCCAGCATTTT
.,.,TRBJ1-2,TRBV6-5,CASSYGSTYGYTF,TGTGCCAGCAGTTACGGGAGTACCTATGGCTACACCTTC
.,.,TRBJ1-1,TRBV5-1,CASSSEWGAQSEAFF,TGCGCCAGCAGCTCCGAATGGGGGGCGCAGAGTGAAGCTTTCTTT
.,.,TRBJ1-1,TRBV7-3,CASSLTRVGTEAFF,TGTGCCAGCAGCTTAACCAGGGTGGGCACTGAAGCTTTCTTT
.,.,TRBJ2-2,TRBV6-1,CASSVTGNTGELFF,TGTGCCAGCAGTGTAACAGGGAACACCGGGGAGCTGTTTTTT
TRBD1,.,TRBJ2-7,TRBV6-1,CASSDTGGPYEQYF,TGTGCCAGCAGTGACACAGGGGGCCCCTACGAGCAGTACTTC
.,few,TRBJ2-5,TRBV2,CASIGERPRETQYF,TGTGCCAGCATTGGGGAACGGCCCCGAGAGACCCAGTACTTC
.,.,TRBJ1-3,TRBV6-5,CASSTGTSGPTIYF,TGTGCCAGCAGTACCGGGACCTCCGGACCCACCATATATTTT
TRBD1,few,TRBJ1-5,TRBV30,CAWRGQGNQPQHF,TGTGCCTGGAGGGGACAGGGCAATCAGCCCCAGCATTTT
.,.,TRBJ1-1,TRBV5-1,CASSLGYPVVKRSTEAFF,TGCGCCAGCAGCTTGGGGTACCCCGTGGTTAAAAGAAGCACTGAAGCTTTCTTT
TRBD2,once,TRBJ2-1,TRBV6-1,CASSGSGGANEQFF,TGTGCCAGCAGTGGTAGCGGGGGGGCCAATGAGCAGTTCTTC
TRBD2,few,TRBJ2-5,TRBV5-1,CASSPGQIAGGQETQYF,TGCGCCAGCAGCCCGGGACAGATAGCGGGGGGACAAGAGACCCAGTACTTC
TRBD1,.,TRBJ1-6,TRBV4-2,CASSPGTGAQASPLHF,TGTGCCAGCAGCCCGGGGACAGGGGCCCAAGCATCCCCCCTCCACTTT
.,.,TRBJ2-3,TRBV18,CASSPQGPDTSDTQYF,TGTGCCAGCTCACCACAGGGACCCGACACATCGGATACGCAGTATTTT
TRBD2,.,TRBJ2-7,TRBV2,CASSVKFLAGDDEQYF,TGTGCCAGCAGTGTGAAATTCTTGGCGGGGGACGACGAGCAGTACTTC
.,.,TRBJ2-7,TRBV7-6,CASSLLDKGSYEQYF,TGTGCCAGCAGCTTACTGGACAAGGGATCCTACGAGCAGTACTTC
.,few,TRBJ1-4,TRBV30,CAWSPGGGGEKLFF,TGTGCCTGGAGTCCGGGGGGCGGTGGTGAAAAACTGTTTTTT